Below, 5 T cell receptor beta chains from the same sample are listed, as sequenced in a study of blood T cell repertoires in COVID-19. Method: immunoSEQ multiplex PCR; TCRdb's copy keeps in-frame clones and lacks some. This sample has about 130,000 clones, with approximately 83% found just once. Sequenced input: peripheral blood. The receptors derive from a woman between 50 and 59 years old who had recovered from COVID-19.

CDR3 in amino acids: CASSLGGLAGAEDTQYF. The CDR3 DNA follows: TGTGCCAGCAGCTTAGGAGGACTAGCGGGGGCAGAAGATACGCAGTATTTT. The genes are TRBV7-8 and TRBJ2-3, with 13 nucleotides matching TRBD2. This CDR3 contains 17 residues. Germline V gene lookup returns CDR1 SGHVS and CDR2 FQNEAQ. J lost 5 bases, V lost 1 base, and 6 bases had no gene match.

This chain joins TRBV4-3 and TRBJ2-1; possibly TRBD2 for D (5 bases). Germline loops: CDR1 LGHNA, CDR2 YSLEER. Trimming took off 0 bases at V and 4 bases at J, with 10 bases between the two ends. CDR3 length: 15 amino acids. The CDR3 loop reads CASSQERLIYNEQFF. CDR3 in DNA: TGCGCCAGCAGCCAAGAAAGACTAATATACAATGAGCAGTTCTTC.

The genes are TRBV2 and TRBJ2-3; D gene unclear. V dropped 3 bases and J dropped 1 base, with 11 bases sitting between them. Germline V CDR1 and CDR2: SNHLY, FYNNEI. The CDR3 runs 15 residues. The CDR3 DNA sequence: TGTGCCAGCAGTGACTTCAGCCGGGGCACAGATACGCAGTATTTT. Residues: CASSDFSRGTDTQYF.

The CDR3 sequence is CASSLAFFRTLQETQYF. DNA for the CDR3: TGCGCCAGCAGCTTGGCTTTCTTCCGGACACTCCAAGAGACCCAGTACTTC. The chain has TRBV5-1 and TRBJ2-5, with D possibly being TRBD1 (5 bases). Germline values: CDR1 SGHRS, CDR2 YFSETQ. This CDR3 has 17 amino acids. The V end lost 0 bases, the J end lost 1 base, and 16 bases lay between the germline ends. Variable domain in full (rest from reference TRBV5-1 and TRBJ2-5): KAGVTQTPRYLIKTRGQQVTLSCSPISGHRSVSWYQQTPGQGLQFLFEYFSETQRNKGNFPGRFSGRQFSNSRSEMNVSTLELGDSALYLCASSLAFFRTLQETQYFGPGTRLLVL.

The gene calls are TRBV11-3 and TRBJ1-1; TRBD1 matches at 7 bases. The germline CDR1 and CDR2 sequences are SGHNT and YENEEA. This CDR3 spans 14 amino acids. The trim removed 5 bases at V and 1 base at J, leaving 4 bases unmatched. The CDR3 reads CASSRGQSNTEAFF. In DNA form, the CDR3 reads TGTGCCAGCAGCCGGGGACAGTCGAACACTGAAGCTTTCTTT. Full variable domain (outside the CDR3, taken from reference TRBV11-3 and TRBJ1-1): EAGVVQSPRYKIIEKKQPVAFWCNPISGHNTLYWYLQNLGQGPELLIRYENEEAVDDSQLPKDRFSAERLKGVDSTLKIQPAELGDSAVYLCASSRGQSNTEAFFGQGTRLTVV.